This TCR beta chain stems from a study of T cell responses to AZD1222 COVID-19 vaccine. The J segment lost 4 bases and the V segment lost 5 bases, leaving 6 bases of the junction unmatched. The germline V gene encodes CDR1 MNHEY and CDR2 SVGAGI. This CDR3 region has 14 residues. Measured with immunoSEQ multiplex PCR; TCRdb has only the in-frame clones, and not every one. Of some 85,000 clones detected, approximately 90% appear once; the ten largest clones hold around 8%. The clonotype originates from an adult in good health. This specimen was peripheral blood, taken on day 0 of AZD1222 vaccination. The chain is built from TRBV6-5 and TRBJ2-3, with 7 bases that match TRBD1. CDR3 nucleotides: TGTGCCAGCAGTCAACAGGGGCGGGCAGATACGCAGTATTTT. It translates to CASSQQGRADTQYF.